Below, 20 T cell receptor beta chains from the same sample are listed, as sequenced in a study of T-cell memory formation after mild COVID-19 (dated by TCRdb to the early 2020s). The method was 5' RACE. Sequencing was carried out with an Illumina NovaSeq 6000. In-frame beta chains were kept once TCRdb had trimmed the public reads at Q25 with fastp and called clones with MiXCR. Rows are unified per CDR3 protein, each entry keeping the most common DNA and genes. The sample records just under 350,000 distinct CDR3 sequences, roughly 13% of which are singletons. In total, the top ten clones hold over 20% of the sample. What was sequenced was PBMCs or a T cell subset sorted from them (not recorded which). Receptors were obtained from a young man who had mild COVID-19 (a few samples of this study predate the infection). The sample titles of this study are shuffled in the database, so cell type and time point are left out; the donor was told from shared clones.

The J gene is TRBJ2-2, the V gene TRBV6-2 or TRBV6-3, with D uncertain. Germline V gene sequence: CDR1 MNHEY, CDR2 SVGEGT. The ends were cut back, 4 bases at V and 6 bases at J, with 18 bases in the middle. This CDR3 has 16 amino acids. The CDR3 is CASSLGIPWEPGELFF. CDR3 in DNA: TGTGCCAGCAGTTTGGGGATCCCTTGGGAACCCGGGGAGCTGTTTTTT.

This clonotype has at least ten counts. The V call is TRBV3-1, the J call TRBJ2-3; 7 bases are shared with TRBD2. Germline values: CDR1 LGHDT, CDR2 YNNKEL (reference sequence). This CDR3 has 13 residues. The junction had 2 bases not matched to a gene; V was cut back by 4 bases and J by 4 bases. The CDR3 nucleotides read TGTGCCAGCAGCCGAAGCGGGGCAGATACGCAGTATTTT. Its protein product is CASSRSGADTQYF.

This clonotype was counted between two and nine times. The chain combines TRBV5-4 with TRBJ2-6; 7 positions agree with TRBD2. Germline V gene lookup returns CDR1 SGHNT and CDR2 YYREEE (reference sequence). The CDR3 totals 16 residues. Germline trimming cut 2 bases from V and 2 bases from J; bases unmatched to any gene: 4. The DNA of the CDR3 is TGTGCCAGCAGCTTTGGGGGAGGGGCTGGGGCCAACGTCCTGACTTTC. This sequence encodes CASSFGGGAGANVLTF.

At least ten counts were recorded for this clonotype. The chain joins TRBV3-1 to TRBJ2-1; D is undetermined. Germline CDR1 LGHDT, CDR2 YNNKEL (reference sequence). The ends were cut back, 0 bases at V and 0 bases at J, with 15 bases in the middle. The CDR3 contains 18 residues. CDR3 coding DNA: TGTGCCAGCAGCCAAGATCCACTGGATCGGCTCTCCTACAATGAGCAGTTCTTC. Translated, it gives CASSQDPLDRLSYNEQFF.

The CDR3 sequence is CSVIAWDGELFF. The CDR3 nucleotides read TGCAGCGTTATAGCTTGGGACGGGGAGCTGTTTTTT. This chain uses TRBV29-1 with TRBJ2-2; the D is unclear. The ends were cut back, 5 bases at V and 7 bases at J, with 11 bases in the middle. The CDR3 spans 12 residues. Per the germline V gene, CDR1 is SQVTM and CDR2 is ANQGSEA.

The V gene is TRBV7-9, the J gene TRBJ2-7; tentative D call: TRBD2 (6 bases). Germline assignment: CDR1 SEHNR and CDR2 FQNEAQ (reference sequence). V was clipped by 3 bases and J by 3 bases, with 6 bases between them. CDR3 size: 12 residues. The CDR3 spells CASSFGSYEQYV. In nucleotides, the CDR3 is TGTGCCAGCAGCTTCGGGAGCTACGAGCAGTACGTC.

This clonotype was counted between two and nine times. V and J are TRBV5-1 and TRBJ2-3; 11 bases fit TRBD2. Germline V CDR1 and CDR2: SGHRS, YFSETQ. CDR3 size: 15 residues. Germline trimming cut 4 bases from V and 4 bases from J; bases unmatched to any gene: 5. CDR3 nucleotide sequence: TGCGCCAGCAGCCAAGGGACTAGCGGAGCAGATACGCAGTATTTT. It encodes CASSQGTSGADTQYF. The entire variable domain, with the rest obtained from reference TRBV5-1 and TRBJ2-3, is as follows: KAGVTQTPRYLIKTRGQQVTLSCSPISGHRSVSWYQQTPGQGLQFLFEYFSETQRNKGNFPGRFSGRQFSNSRSEMNVSTLELGDSALYLCASSQGTSGADTQYFGPGTRLTVL.

The table lists this clonotype with a few counts. V gene TRBV18 combines with J gene TRBJ1-1; unclear D gene. The germline V gene has CDR1 KGHSH and CDR2 LQKENI. The V gene lost 3 bases and the J gene lost 1 base, with 6 bases spanning the gap. CDR3 size: 13 residues. CDR3 loop: CASSPSANTEAFF. The CDR3 DNA is TGTGCCAGCTCACCCTCGGCGAACACTGAAGCTTTCTTT.

This clonotype was picked up one time. The chain has TRBV7-6 and TRBJ1-3; D is possibly TRBD1 (5 bases). Germline CDR1 reads SGHVS; CDR2 reads FNYEAQ. V gave up 5 bases and J gave up 0 bases, with 17 bases separating them. The CDR3 contains 17 residues. CDR3 region: CASSPYDSWLSGNTIYF. CDR3 coding DNA: TGTGCCAGCAGCCCCTACGACAGCTGGCTCTCTGGAAACACCATATATTTT.

The rearrangement links TRBV4-3 to TRBJ2-3; the D call may be TRBD1 or TRBD2 (6 bases each). The germline V gene has CDR1 LGHNA and CDR2 YSLEER. The CDR3 covers 15 residues. V was shortened by 4 bases and J by 4 bases, with 15 bases between the two germline ends. The CDR3 is CASSPRGGGADTQYF. CDR3 in DNA: TGCGCCAGCAGCCCACGAGGGGGAGGTGCAGATACGCAGTATTTT.

This clonotype came up a few times. This chain uses TRBV14 with TRBJ2-5; 8 nucleotides match TRBD2. V was clipped by 4 bases and J by 6 bases; unmatched bases: 10. The CDR3 contains 15 residues. Germline CDR1 SGHDN, CDR2 FVKESK. The CDR3 reads CASSPLGLAGQTQYF. The CDR3 coding sequence is TGTGCCAGCAGCCCACTTGGACTAGCAGGACAGACCCAGTACTTC. The whole variable domain, filled in from reference TRBV14 and TRBJ2-5, reads EAGVTQFPSHSVIEKGQTVTLRCDPISGHDNLYWYRRVMGKEIKFLLHFVKESKQDESGMPNNRFLAERTGGTYSTLKVQPAELEDSGVYFCASSPLGLAGQTQYFGPGTRLLVL.

This clonotype has a count of ten or more. Here the CDR3 reads CASSSSFSGGADTQYF. CDR3 DNA: TGTGCCAGCAGCTCCTCATTTAGCGGGGGGGCAGATACGCAGTATTTT. The gene calls are TRBV7-6 and TRBJ2-3; 11 nucleotides agree with TRBD2. The germline CDR1 and CDR2 sequences are SGHVS and FNYEAQ. The CDR3 covers 16 residues. J was trimmed by 4 bases and V by 4 bases; bases with no gene match: 7.

In its sample, this clonotype was seen a few times. The chain is built from TRBV18 and TRBJ2-2; possibly TRBD1 for D (6 bases). Germline loops: CDR1 KGHSH, CDR2 LQKENI. CDR3 length: 15 residues. V lost 0 bases, J lost 6 bases, and 11 bases lay in between. CDR3 DNA sequence: TGTGCCAGCTCACCACCGTTTAGGACAGCCGGGGAGCTGTTTTTT. Translating it yields CASSPPFRTAGELFF.

CDR3 amino acids: CASRSGGVNEQFF. The CDR3 DNA follows: TGTGCCAGCCGCAGCGGGGGGGTAAATGAGCAGTTCTTC. This chain joins TRBV7-9 and TRBJ2-1; 10 bases map to TRBD2. The CDR3 spans 13 residues. Germline CDR1 SEHNR, CDR2 FQNEAQ (reference sequence). The junction had 5 bases not matched to a gene; V was cut back by 8 bases and J by 7 bases.

Many counts were recorded for this clonotype. The V and J genes are TRBV9 and TRBJ2-3; TRBD2 matches at 9 bases. Germline lookup yields CDR1 SGDLS and CDR2 YYNGEE. This CDR3 spans 16 amino acids. V shed 1 base, J shed 5 bases, and the junction held 8 bases outside the gene matches. The CDR3, as DNA: TGTGCCAGCAGCGTATATCGCGGGGGGGCAAGAGATACGCAGTATTTT. It specifies CASSVYRGGARDTQYF.

This chain connects TRBV4-1 to TRBJ1-5, with D possibly TRBD1 on 6 matching bases. The CDR3 loop spans 15 amino acids. The V end was cut by 1 base, the J end by 6 bases, with 13 bases between. Germline-derived CDR1 and CDR2 are MGHRA and YSYEKL. The DNA of the CDR3 is TGCGCCAGCAGCCAAGCGAAGACAGGTCGTCAGCCCCAGCATTTT. This encodes CASSQAKTGRQPQHF.

The V call is TRBV4-2, the J call TRBJ1-4; D is uncertain. V gave up 6 bases and J gave up 4 bases, with 18 bases separating them. Germline V gene lookup returns CDR1 LGHNA and CDR2 YNFKEQ. The CDR3 runs 16 residues. This chain's CDR3 is CASRSPGRIDNEKLFF. CDR3 bases: TGTGCCAGCAGATCCCCGGGAAGGATAGATAATGAAAAACTGTTTTTT.

This clonotype was observed a few times. V gene TRBV6-2 or TRBV6-3 combines with J gene TRBJ2-3; possible D gene TRBD2, 7 bases. The CDR3 consists of 17 residues. CDR1 is MNHEY and CDR2 is SVGEGT in the germline V gene. V was clipped by 0 bases and J by 0 bases, with 13 bases between them. Written as DNA, the CDR3 is TGTGCCAGCAGTTACTCGAGGGGGGGGCGCAGCACAGATACGCAGTATTTT. Residues: CASSYSRGGRSTDTQYF.

The chain joins TRBV6-5 to TRBJ2-1, with 7 positions matching TRBD1. The CDR3 is made up of 16 amino acids. The V gene's germline CDR1 is MNHEY and CDR2 SVGAGI. The V segment lost 2 bases and the J segment 8 bases; nucleotides outside the gene matches: 12. This chain's CDR3 is CASSYQGDLPGDEQFF. The CDR3 DNA sequence: TGTGCCAGCAGTTACCAGGGGGACCTTCCTGGCGATGAGCAGTTCTTC.

This clonotype has just a few counts. J is TRBJ1-5 and V is TRBV12-3 or TRBV12-4, with 8 bases matching TRBD1. The CDR3 is made up of 14 amino acids. With V trimmed by 6 bases and J by 8 bases, 9 bases remained unmatched. The CDR3 is CASREGTGKEPQHF. The CDR3 coding sequence is TGTGCCAGCAGAGAAGGGACAGGCAAAGAGCCCCAGCATTTT.